Below, 24 T cell receptor beta chains from the same sample are listed, as sequenced in a study of T cells expressing NK-cell markers. TCRdb reprocessed the 5' RACE reads and keeps a single row for each CDR3 protein, giving no DNA. The table for this sample gives about 160,000 distinct CDR3 sequences. Material for sequencing was blood T cells: a sorted CD56 or NKG2C T cell subset, CD4+ or CD8+ T cells, or bulk PBMC T cells (not recorded which). All receptors derive from a woman between 18 and 70 years old in good health.

The gene calls are TRBV5-1 and TRBJ1-4; the D gene TCRdb calls, TRBD1, cannot be checked with no DNA. The germline V gene encodes CDR1 SGHRS and CDR2 YFSETQ. The CDR3 is 14 amino acids. The CDR3 spells CASSYQGADEKLFF.

This chain connects TRBV12-3 or TRBV12-4 to TRBJ2-3; TCRdb names TRBD1, which stays unverified in the absence of DNA. The CDR3 is 15 amino acids. The CDR3 protein is CASSSLRRGPDTQYF.

V is TRBV20-1 and J is TRBJ1-1; as DNA is missing, the TRBD1 call by TCRdb cannot be tested. The V gene's germline CDR1 is DFQATT and CDR2 SNEGSKA (reference sequence). This CDR3 is built from 15 residues. This chain's CDR3 is CSASTGAGRRTEAFF.

The rearrangement joins TRBV11-2 to TRBJ2-2; no DNA is available, so the TRBD1 call from TCRdb remains unchecked. This CDR3 is 16 amino acids long. The V gene's germline CDR1 is SGHAT and CDR2 FQNNGV. The CDR3 here is CASSLAGGDYTGELFF.

The gene calls are TRBV5-1 and TRBJ2-1. The length of the CDR3 is 13 residues. Germline V gene data show CDR1 as SGHRS and CDR2 as YFSETQ. CDR3 loop: CASSSTSRNEQFF.

CDR3 in amino acids: CASSDRDRGDSPLHF. The V call is TRBV6-1, the J call TRBJ1-6; TCRdb indicates TRBD1, and absent DNA this call remains unverified. This CDR3 has 15 residues. CDR1 MNHNS and CDR2 SASEGT come from the germline V gene.

The chain combines TRBV7-9 with TRBJ2-1; there is no DNA to check the TCRdb D call of TRBD1. The CDR3 extends over 15 amino acids. Germline CDR1 reads SEHNR; CDR2 reads FQNEAQ (reference sequence). The CDR3 reads CATTPPAGYKNEQFF. Drawing the rest from reference TRBV7-9 and TRBJ2-1, the complete variable domain is DTGVSQNPRHKITKRGQNVTFRCDPISEHNRLYWYRQTLGQGPEFLTYFQNEAQLEKSRLLSDRFSAERPKGSFSTLEIQRTEQGDSAMYLCATTPPAGYKNEQFFGPGTRLTVL.

The rearrangement joins TRBV5-4 to TRBJ2-2. Germline-derived CDR1 and CDR2 are SGHNT and YYREEE (reference sequence). This CDR3 comprises 15 residues. CDR3: CASSLNLGNTGELFF. Drawing the rest from reference TRBV5-4 and TRBJ2-2, the complete variable domain is ETGVTQSPTHLIKTRGQQVTLRCSSQSGHNTVSWYQQALGQGPQFIFQYYREEENGRGNFPPRFSGLQFPNYSSELNVNALELDDSALYLCASSLNLGNTGELFFGEGSRLTVL.

V usage is TRBV3-1 and J usage is TRBJ2-5; TCRdb's assignment of TRBD1 cannot be checked, as there is no DNA. The CDR3 extends over 16 amino acids. CDR1 and CDR2 (germline): LGHDT, YNNKEL (reference sequence). The CDR3 region is CASSQNWMGAGGTQYF.

J is TRBJ2-6 and V is TRBV20-1. The CDR3 has 14 amino acids. Germline CDR1 DFQATT, CDR2 SNEGSKA (reference sequence). CDR3 in amino acids: CSAEKEIGANVLTF.

The chain links TRBV6-4 to TRBJ2-1; TCRdb designates TRBD2, a call that cannot be tested without DNA. Germline values: CDR1 MRHNA, CDR2 SNTAGT. CDR3 length: 17 amino acids. CDR3 in amino acids: CASTPPRGGRATNEQFF.

The rearrangement uses TRBV6-1 and TRBJ1-5; the D call from TCRdb, TRBD1, cannot be confirmed without DNA. This CDR3 spans 13 amino acids. Germline lookup yields CDR1 MNHNS and CDR2 SASEGT. The CDR3 here is CATVQGNDQPQHF.

CDR3 sequence reads: CASSLAGRYNQPQHF. The gene calls are TRBV5-5 and TRBJ1-5. This CDR3 is 15 amino acids long. CDR1 and CDR2 (germline): SGHKS, YYEKEE (reference sequence). The whole variable domain, remainder taken from reference TRBV5-5 and TRBJ1-5, is DAGVTQSPTHLIKTRGQQVTLRCSPISGHKSVSWYQQVLGQGPQFIFQYYEKEERGRGNFPDRFSARQFPNYSSELNVNALLLGDSALYLCASSLAGRYNQPQHFGDGTRLSIL.

The chain links TRBV4-2 to TRBJ1-1. Germline loops: CDR1 LGHNA, CDR2 YNFKEQ. The CDR3 spans 16 residues. The CDR3 protein is CASSQVSGSINTEAFF.

The V and J genes are TRBV5-1 and TRBJ2-2; TCRdb reports TRBD1, a call that lacks DNA to check it against. Germline V gene lookup returns CDR1 SGHRS and CDR2 YFSETQ. There are 16 residues in the CDR3. CDR3 in amino acids: CASSLESGANTGELFF.

The chain has TRBV7-6 and TRBJ2-2; TCRdb designates TRBD2, a call that cannot be tested without DNA. The CDR3 consists of 16 residues. Germline CDR1 and CDR2: SGHVS and FNYEAQ. CDR3 loop: CASSSMAGAQSGELFF.

V and J are TRBV5-4 and TRBJ2-4; the D call of TRBD1 rests on TCRdb alone, since no DNA is present to check it. Germline lookup yields CDR1 SGHNT and CDR2 YYREEE (reference sequence). This CDR3 comprises 15 residues. Here the CDR3 reads CASSPGDPQGNIQYF.

The chain carries TRBV4-1 and TRBJ2-5. Per the germline V gene, CDR1 is MGHRA and CDR2 is YSYEKL. The CDR3 loop spans 15 amino acids. CDR3 sequence reads: CASSPTAADKGTQYF.

This chain links TRBV20-1 with TRBJ1-3. From germline, CDR1 is DFQATT and CDR2 SNEGSKA (reference sequence). This CDR3 is built from 13 residues. The CDR3 reads CSASGVSGNTIYF.

The V gene is TRBV7-8, the J gene TRBJ2-1; TCRdb calls TRBD1, which cannot be checked without DNA. CDR1 and CDR2 (germline): SGHVS, FQNEAQ. CDR3 length equals 15 residues. CDR3 region: CASSPTGGHNNEQFF.

J is TRBJ1-1 and V is TRBV12-3 or TRBV12-4; TCRdb reports TRBD1, a call that lacks DNA to check it against. The CDR3 consists of 15 residues. The CDR3 sequence is CASSFLPGVGPEAFF.

The rearrangement links TRBV4-1 to TRBJ1-6; TCRdb selects TRBD1, and the lack of DNA leaves this call unchecked. The germline CDR1 and CDR2 sequences are MGHRA and YSYEKL. This CDR3 spans 14 amino acids. The CDR3 is CASSQLQGESPLHF.

V is TRBV20-1 and J is TRBJ1-2. The CDR3 extends over 15 amino acids. Per germline, CDR1 DFQATT and CDR2 SNEGSKA (reference sequence). CDR3 sequence: CSVREGAGGNYGYTF.

The CDR3 sequence: CASSLAYNSPLHF. The rearrangement links TRBV7-9 to TRBJ1-6. The CDR3 length is 13 residues. The germline V gene encodes CDR1 SEHNR and CDR2 FQNEAQ (reference sequence).